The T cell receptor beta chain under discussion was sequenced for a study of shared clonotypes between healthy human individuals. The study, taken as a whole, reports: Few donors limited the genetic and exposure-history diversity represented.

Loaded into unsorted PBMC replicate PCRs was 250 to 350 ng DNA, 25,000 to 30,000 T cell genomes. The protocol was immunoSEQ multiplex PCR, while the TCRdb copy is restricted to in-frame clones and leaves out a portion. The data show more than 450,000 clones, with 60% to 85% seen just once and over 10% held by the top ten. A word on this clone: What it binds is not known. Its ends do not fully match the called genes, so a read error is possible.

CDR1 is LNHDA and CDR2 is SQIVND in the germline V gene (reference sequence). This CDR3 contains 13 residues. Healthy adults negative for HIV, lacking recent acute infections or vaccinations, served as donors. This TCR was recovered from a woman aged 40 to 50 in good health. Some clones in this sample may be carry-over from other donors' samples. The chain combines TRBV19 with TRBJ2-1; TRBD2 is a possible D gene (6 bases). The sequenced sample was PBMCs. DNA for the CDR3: TGTGCCAGTATCGGACTCCCGGGGGATTCCTTTATCTTC. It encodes CASIGLPGDSFIF.